Presented here are 24 T cell receptor beta chains from one specimen sequenced in a study of cytomegalovirus exposure and HLA in healthy donors. In the PCR, 60 Vbeta and 13 Jbeta primers were used. Sequencing used immunoSEQ multiplex PCR; TCRdb keeps in-frame clones, though not all of them. This sample yields 150,000 to 200,000 clones, of which roughly 80% are seen a single time; 1.5% to 2% belongs to the top ten. Sequencing input: PBMCs. The receptor source for this set is a human donor in good health.

The chain has TRBV19 and TRBJ1-1; 9 bases are a match to TRBD1. Germline loops: CDR1 LNHDA, CDR2 SQIVND (reference sequence). This CDR3 is built from 16 residues. Unmatched junction bases numbered 17, after V lost 4 bases and J lost 11 bases. The CDR3 nucleotides are TGTGCCAGTAGTACAAACTTCGGGACAGGGTCGGTGAGGGCTTTCTTT. It translates to CASSTNFGTGSVRAFF.

The chain couples TRBV5-1 to TRBJ2-5, with 9 bases that match TRBD1. The DNA end lines up better with TRBJ2-7; the J call may be wrong. CDR3 size: 15 residues. Germline-derived CDR1 and CDR2 are SGHRS and YFSETQ. CDR3 nucleotides: TGCGCCAGCAGCTTGGGTGGGACAGGGTCCTACGAGCAGTACTTC. The encoded protein is CASSLGGTGSYEQYF.

This rearrangement joins TRBV4-2 to TRBJ1-1; tentatively, D is TRBD1 (5 bases). This CDR3 region has 13 residues. The V end lost 3 bases, the J end lost 4 bases, and 9 bases lay between the germline ends. Per the germline V gene, CDR1 is LGHNA and CDR2 is YNFKEQ. CDR3 sequence: CASSQGGFTEAFF. CDR3 DNA: TGTGCCAGCAGCCAGGGGGGGTTCACTGAAGCTTTCTTT.

J is TRBJ1-5 and V is TRBV9, with D possibly being TRBD1 (6 bases). Per germline, CDR1 SGDLS and CDR2 YYNGEE. The CDR3 is 14 amino acids. Between the trimmed V and J ends, which lost 3 bases and 4 bases, there was a span of 11 bases. The CDR3 nucleotides read TGTGCCAGCAGCGGAGGGAGGGGGAATCAGCCCCAGCATTTT. Translating gives CASSGGRGNQPQHF.

This clone was seen a few times. V usage is TRBV6-1 and J usage is TRBJ1-1; D gene ambiguous. The CDR3 totals 14 residues. V was clipped by 4 bases and J by 0 bases, with 9 bases between them. Germline CDR1 and CDR2: MNHNS and SASEGT. DNA for the CDR3: TGTGCCAGCAGTGCCGCAGTGTTGAACACTGAAGCTTTCTTT. This gives the protein CASSAAVLNTEAFF.

The genes are TRBV7-6 and TRBJ2-2; 7 bases are a match to TRBD2. Trimming removed 4 bases from V and 2 bases from J; junction bases left unmatched: 4. The CDR3 is 15 amino acids. Germline V lookup: CDR1 SGHVS, CDR2 FNYEAQ. The CDR3 nucleotides are TGTGCCAGCAGCTCCAGCGGGGCTAACACCGGGGAGCTGTTTTTT. This gives the protein CASSSSGANTGELFF.

V gene TRBV9 combines with J gene TRBJ2-3, with TRBD2 identical over 8 bases. With 1 base clipped from V and 5 bases from J, the junction kept 15 bases outside the gene matches. The CDR3 length is 18 residues. Germline lookup yields CDR1 SGDLS and CDR2 YYNGEE. CDR3 in DNA: TGTGCCAGCAGCGTACGGGGGGGACTAGTATCGGTAGGAGATACGCAGTATTTT. Protein product: CASSVRGGLVSVGDTQYF.

This clone has a single count. V and J are TRBV27 and TRBJ2-4; 7 bases are shared with TRBD2. CDR3 length equals 11 residues. V trimming: 8 bases; J trimming: 11 bases; junction bases outside the gene matches: 6. Germline CDR1 reads MNHEY; CDR2 reads SMNVEV (reference sequence). Written as DNA, the CDR3 is TGTGCCAGCCGAACTAGCGATGTTCAGTACTTC. This encodes CASRTSDVQYF.

The J gene is TRBJ1-1, the V gene TRBV6-5; 8 nucleotides line up with TRBD1. J was trimmed by 4 bases and V by 5 bases; bases with no gene match: 3. CDR3 length: 13 amino acids. Germline V CDR1 and CDR2: MNHEY, SVGAGI. CDR3 amino acids: CASSPGQVTEAFF. CDR3 in DNA: TGTGCCAGCAGTCCGGGACAGGTCACTGAAGCTTTCTTT.

J is TRBJ1-4 and V is TRBV6-5; D is possibly TRBD1 (6 bases). The CDR3 length is 15 residues. Germline assignment: CDR1 MNHEY and CDR2 SVGAGI. Trimming stripped 7 bases from V and 7 bases from J, with 19 bases between. CDR3 nucleotide sequence: TGTGCCAGCACTCCCCTAGGGGGTCTTGGTGAAAAACTGTTTTTT. This translates into CASTPLGGLGEKLFF.

The V gene is TRBV7-2, the J gene TRBJ2-3; TRBD2 is a possible D gene (7 bases). Looked up from germline, CDR1 is SGHTA and CDR2 is FQGNSA. V was cut by 3 bases and J by 6 bases, with 13 bases left in between. CDR3 length: 14 amino acids. The CDR3 region has the DNA TGTGCCAGCAGCTTTAGGGGGGGCGTCGATACGCAGTATTTT. It codes for CASSFRGGVDTQYF.

The V and J genes are TRBV4-2 and TRBJ1-1; D not resolved. The length of the CDR3 is 15 residues. Germline V CDR1 and CDR2: LGHNA, YNFKEQ. V shed 1 base and J shed 1 base, with 10 bases lying between them. The CDR3 coding sequence is TGTGCCAGCAGCCAAGGGGTAGCCCCGAACACTGAAGCTTTCTTT. Translating it yields CASSQGVAPNTEAFF.

V is TRBV9 and J is TRBJ1-4; 9 bases map to TRBD1. The CDR3 has 16 residues. Trimming removed 2 bases from V and 6 bases from J; junction bases left unmatched: 8. CDR1 is SGDLS and CDR2 is YYNGEE in the germline V gene. The CDR3 DNA reads as TGTGCCAGCAGCGTCCTTTCGGGACAGGGTGATGAAAAACTGTTTTTT. It encodes CASSVLSGQGDEKLFF.

This clone was seen just once. The chain couples TRBV5-1 to TRBJ2-5; D gene uncertain. Trimming took 0 bases from V and 1 from J, leaving 7 bases between them. The CDR3 runs 14 residues. CDR1 is SGHRS and CDR2 is YFSETQ in the germline V gene. This chain's CDR3 is CASSLDSRQETQYF. The CDR3 region has the DNA TGCGCCAGCAGCTTGGACAGCCGCCAAGAGACCCAGTACTTC.

As concerns this clone: The identical CDR3 is also encoded by other nucleotide sequences in the sample. The chain combines TRBV6-5 with TRBJ2-7; D call uncertain. This CDR3 has 11 amino acids. Germline assignment: CDR1 MNHEY and CDR2 SVGAGI. Trimming left V 2 bases short and J 4 bases short, with 3 bases between. CDR3 nucleotide sequence: TGTGCCAGCAGTTACCTATACGAGCAGTACTTC. This gives the protein CASSYLYEQYF.

V usage is TRBV7-8 and J usage is TRBJ1-1, with D uncertain. This CDR3 has 13 amino acids. The germline V gene encodes CDR1 SGHVS and CDR2 FQNEAQ. V lost 5 bases to trimming and J lost 7 bases, with 14 bases between them. CDR3 region: CASSDTTLYEAFF. The CDR3 region has the DNA TGTGCCAGCAGCGACACGACGTTGTATGAAGCTTTCTTT.

V is TRBV5-4 and J is TRBJ2-7, with 9 bases identical to TRBD2. V lost 2 bases and J lost 7; bases outside the gene matches: 10. The CDR3 is made up of 15 amino acids. Germline V CDR1 and CDR2: SGHNT, YYREEE (reference sequence). CDR3 region: CASSFGGGGAEEQYF. CDR3 coding DNA: TGTGCCAGCAGCTTCGGTGGCGGGGGGGCGGAAGAGCAGTACTTC. Full variable domain (outside the CDR3, taken from reference TRBV5-4 and TRBJ2-7): ETGVTQSPTHLIKTRGQQVTLRCSSQSGHNTVSWYQQALGQGPQFIFQYYREEENGRGNFPPRFSGLQFPNYSSELNVNALELDDSALYLCASSFGGGGAEEQYFGPGTRLTVT.

Points on this clone: The identical CDR3 is also encoded by other nucleotide sequences in the sample. The chain has TRBV7-2 and TRBJ2-3; D remains ambiguous. This CDR3 spans 12 amino acids. V lost 4 bases and J 2 bases, leaving 4 bases between the germline ends. Germline V gene lookup returns CDR1 SGHTA and CDR2 FQGNSA. CDR3 DNA: TGTGCCAGCAGCTCCTACACAGATACGCAGTATTTT. It encodes CASSSYTDTQYF.

The CDR3 bases are TGTGCCAGCAGCTCAGAGCGACGACTAGCAACTAGCACAGATACGCAGTATTTT. This encodes CASSSERRLATSTDTQYF. The chain combines TRBV7-9 with TRBJ2-3; 7 bases are a match to TRBD2. Germline V gives CDR1 SEHNR, CDR2 FQNEAQ (reference sequence). CDR3 length: 18 residues. V lost 4 bases to trimming and J lost 0 bases; unmatched junction nucleotides: 13.

The V call is TRBV14, the J call TRBJ1-1; no reliable D call. CDR1 SGHDN and CDR2 FVKESK come from the germline V gene. V was shortened by 0 bases and J by 5 bases, with 10 bases between the two germline ends. The CDR3 has 14 amino acids. CDR3 region: CASSQEERVTEAFF. The CDR3 DNA follows: TGTGCCAGCAGCCAAGAAGAGAGGGTGACTGAAGCTTTCTTT.

This chain connects TRBV6-5 to TRBJ1-2, with a weak D call TRBD1 (5 bases). The V and J ends lost 2 bases and 7 bases respectively, with 11 bases between them. CDR1 MNHEY and CDR2 SVGAGI come from the germline V gene. The CDR3 is made up of 13 amino acids. The CDR3 DNA reads as TGTGCCAGCAGTTACAGTAGGGGAAGTGGCTACACCTTC. It yields the protein CASSYSRGSGYTF.

The chain is built from TRBV11-3 and TRBJ2-1; maybe TRBD1 (6 bases). The CDR3 length is 15 residues. CDR1 is SGHNT, CDR2 YENEEA, per germline. V dropped 0 bases and J dropped 5 bases, with 11 bases sitting between them. CDR3 residues: CASSLEGTPDNEQFF. In DNA, the CDR3 is TGTGCCAGCAGCTTAGAGGGGACACCCGACAATGAGCAGTTCTTC.

The CDR3 DNA reads as TGTGCCAGCAGCAAAGTTAGGAACAGGGAGCTGCATTACGAGCAGTACTTC. Its translation: CASSKVRNRELHYEQYF. This sequence joins TRBV21-1 and TRBJ2-7; the table names TRBD1, a call not compared with the DNA. TRBV21-1 is recorded as a pseudogene. The CDR3 spans 17 residues.

CDR3 DNA sequence: TGTGCCAGCAGCTTAGGGAGCGGGGTGGGTTCACCCCTCCACTTT. This codes for CASSLGSGVGSPLHF. The rearrangement uses TRBV7-8 and TRBJ1-6; D ambiguous. The CDR3 totals 15 residues. Germline CDR1 is SGHVS and CDR2 is FQNEAQ. The V end was cut by 1 base, the J end by 9 bases, with 13 bases between.